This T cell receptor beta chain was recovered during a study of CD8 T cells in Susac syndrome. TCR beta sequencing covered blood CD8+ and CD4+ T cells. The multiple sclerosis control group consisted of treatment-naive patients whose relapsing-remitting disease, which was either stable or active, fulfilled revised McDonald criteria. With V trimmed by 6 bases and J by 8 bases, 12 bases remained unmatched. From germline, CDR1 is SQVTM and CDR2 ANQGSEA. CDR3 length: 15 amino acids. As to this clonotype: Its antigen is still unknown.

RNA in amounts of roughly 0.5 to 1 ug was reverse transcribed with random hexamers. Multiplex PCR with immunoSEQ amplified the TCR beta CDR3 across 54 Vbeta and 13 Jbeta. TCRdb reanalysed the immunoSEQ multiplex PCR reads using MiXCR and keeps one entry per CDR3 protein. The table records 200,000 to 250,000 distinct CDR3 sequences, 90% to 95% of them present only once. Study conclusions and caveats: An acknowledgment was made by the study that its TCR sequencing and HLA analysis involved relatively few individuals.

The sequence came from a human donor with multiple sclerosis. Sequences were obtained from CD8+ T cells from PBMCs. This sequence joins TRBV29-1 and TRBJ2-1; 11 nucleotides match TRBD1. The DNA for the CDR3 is TGCAGCGTAGAACTCTGGGGGGACAGGGGGGATGAGCAGTTCTTC. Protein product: CSVELWGDRGDEQFF.